Here is one T cell receptor (beta chain) with its context. Its antigen is still unknown. With 1 base removed from V and 0 bases from J, the gap between germline ends came to 9 bases. CDR3 size: 15 residues. Per germline, CDR1 MDHEN and CDR2 SYDVKM. The donors were part of the validation cohort of 100 to 150 subjects. That cohort was separate from the first cohort, which comprised fewer than 800 subjects. The data were taken from a study of cytomegalovirus exposure and HLA in healthy donors. Assay used: immunoSEQ multiplex PCR; TCRdb lists only in-frame clones, some missing. The table has roughly 150,000 clones, roughly 86% seen once. Study-wide results and caveats: Three CMV-associated chains proved CMV antigen-specific in vitro. Accounts indicate the classifier identified cytomegalovirus status with strong specificity and sensitivity.

V and J are TRBV28 and TRBJ1-2; the D is unclear. The material sequenced was PBMCs. The clonotype comes from a woman aged 18-30 years in good health and CMV-seropositive. The CDR3 bases are TGTGCCAGCAGTTTATTCAGGTTAGCTAACTATGGCTACACCTTC. It codes for CASSLFRLANYGYTF.